Ten or more counts support the clone carrying this T cell receptor (beta chain). The data derive from a study of regulatory T cells in long-lasting Graves disease. CDR1 is MDHEN and CDR2 is SYDVKM in the germline V gene. After removal of 6 bases from V and 7 bases from J, the junction contained 20 bases not matched to a gene. This CDR3 comprises 18 residues. The time point denotes: persistent/refractory GD, antithyroid drugs over 5 years with positive TRAb. Making the TCR library involved RNA that had been extracted from PBMCs. Investigators prepared the TCR beta libraries by applying iRepertoire HTBI primers and Arm-PCR of CDR3 regions. TCRdb reprocessed the multiplex PCR reads via MiXCR and lists one record per CDR3 protein. The table shows over 650,000 distinct CDR3 sequences, with around 30% occurring only once.

The sequences come from peripheral blood mononuclear cells (PBMCs), collected when the disease was refractory, from a patient treated with antithyroid drugs. This clonotype was sampled from a female donor with Graves disease. V and J are TRBV28 and TRBJ1-4; 7 nucleotides match TRBD1. CDR3 residues: CASSRGPTRTGWIEKLFF. Written as DNA, the CDR3 is TGTGCCAGCAGCCGCGGGCCGACCCGGACAGGATGGATTGAAAAACTGTTTTTT.